One T cell receptor (beta chain) is described in this entry. Combining a sample-barcoded 5' primer with a J-beta primer mix, a second PCR ran for about 7 to 11 cycles. TCRdb recomputed calls from the 5' RACE reads with MiXCR, one row per CDR3 protein. Of roughly 800,000 distinct CDR3 sequences listed, about 26% are singletons. J lost 4 bases, V lost 6 bases, and 5 bases had no gene match. Germline-derived CDR1 and CDR2 are MGHDK and SYGVNS. The CDR3 totals 13 residues. This sample stems from a study of blood T cells in healthy people across ages. The data also belong to a second study, concerning T cells of mothers and their children.

J is TRBJ1-1 and V is TRBV25-1, with 7 bases identical to TRBD1. This sequence originates from a boy younger than 18 in good health. The sequenced sample consisted of blood. CDR3 bases: TGTGCCAGCAGGGCACAGGGGAGCACTGAAGCTTTCTTT. It is translated as CASRAQGSTEAFF. The full variable domain, rest sourced from reference TRBV25-1 and TRBJ1-1, is EADIYQTPRYLVIGTGKKITLECSQTMGHDKMYWYQQDPGMELHLIHYSYGVNSTEKGDLSSESTVSRIRTEHFPLTLESARPSHTSQYLCASRAQGSTEAFFGQGTRLTVV.